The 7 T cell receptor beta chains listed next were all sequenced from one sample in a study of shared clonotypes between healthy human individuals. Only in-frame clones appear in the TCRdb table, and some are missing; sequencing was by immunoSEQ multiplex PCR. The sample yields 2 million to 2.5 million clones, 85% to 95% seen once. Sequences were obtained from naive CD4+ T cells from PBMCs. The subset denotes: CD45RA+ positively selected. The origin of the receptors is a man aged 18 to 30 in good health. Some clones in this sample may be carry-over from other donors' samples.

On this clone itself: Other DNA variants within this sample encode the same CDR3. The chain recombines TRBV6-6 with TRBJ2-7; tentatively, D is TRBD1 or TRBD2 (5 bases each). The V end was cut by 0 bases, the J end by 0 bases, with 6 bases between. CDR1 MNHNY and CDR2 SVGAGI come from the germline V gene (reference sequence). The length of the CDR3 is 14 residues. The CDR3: CASSYSGTSYEQYF. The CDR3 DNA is TGTGCCAGCAGTTACTCGGGGACCTCCTACGAGCAGTACTTC.

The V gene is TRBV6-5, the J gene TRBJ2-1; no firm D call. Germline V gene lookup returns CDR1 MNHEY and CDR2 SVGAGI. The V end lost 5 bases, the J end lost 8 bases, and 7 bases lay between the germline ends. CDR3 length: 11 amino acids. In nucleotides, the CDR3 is TGTGCCAGCAGTGGAATTTATGAGCAGTTCTTC. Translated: CASSGIYEQFF.

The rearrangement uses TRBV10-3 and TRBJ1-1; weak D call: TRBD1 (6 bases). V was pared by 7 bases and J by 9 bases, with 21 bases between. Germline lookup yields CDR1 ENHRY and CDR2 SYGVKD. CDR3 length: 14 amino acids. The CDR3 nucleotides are TGTGCCATCACCGGTCAGGGACAATCCGATAAAGCTTTCTTT. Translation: CAITGQGQSDKAFF.

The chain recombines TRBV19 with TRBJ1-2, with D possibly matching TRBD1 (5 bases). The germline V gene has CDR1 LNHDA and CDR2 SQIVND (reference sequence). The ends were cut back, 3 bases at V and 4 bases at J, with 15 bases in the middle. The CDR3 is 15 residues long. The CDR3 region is CASSMPREGSYGYTF. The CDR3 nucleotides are TGTGCCAGTAGTATGCCCAGGGAAGGGAGCTATGGCTACACCTTC.

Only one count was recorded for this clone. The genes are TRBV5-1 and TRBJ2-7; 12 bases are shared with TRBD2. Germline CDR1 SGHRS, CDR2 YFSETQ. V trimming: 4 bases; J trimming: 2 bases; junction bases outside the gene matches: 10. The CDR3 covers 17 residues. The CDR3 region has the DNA TGCGCCAGCAGCATCACTTCTAGCGGGAGGGTAACCTACGAGCAGTACTTC. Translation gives CASSITSSGRVTYEQYF.

The CDR3 nucleotides read TGTGCCAGCAGCCCCCCATGGGGATCACATCAAGAGACCCAGTACTTC. Translating it yields CASSPPWGSHQETQYF. The chain joins TRBV11-2 to TRBJ2-5; D not certain. V shed 5 bases and J shed 2 bases, with 18 bases lying between them. Germline V gene sequence: CDR1 SGHAT, CDR2 FQNNGV. There are 16 residues in the CDR3. The whole variable domain, remainder taken from reference TRBV11-2 and TRBJ2-5, is EAGVAQSPRYKIIEKRQSVAFWCNPISGHATLYWYQQILGQGPKLLIQFQNNGVVDDSQLPKDRFSAERLKGVDSTLKIQPAKLEDSAVYLCASSPPWGSHQETQYFGPGTRLLVL.

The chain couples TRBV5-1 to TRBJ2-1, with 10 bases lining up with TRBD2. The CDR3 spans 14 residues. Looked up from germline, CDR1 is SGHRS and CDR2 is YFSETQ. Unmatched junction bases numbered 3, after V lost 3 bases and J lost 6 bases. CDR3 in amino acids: CASSSLAGVNEQFF. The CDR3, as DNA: TGCGCCAGCAGCTCCCTAGCGGGGGTCAATGAGCAGTTCTTC. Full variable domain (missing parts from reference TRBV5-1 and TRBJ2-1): KAGVTQTPRYLIKTRGQQVTLSCSPISGHRSVSWYQQTPGQGLQFLFEYFSETQRNKGNFPGRFSGRQFSNSRSEMNVSTLELGDSALYLCASSSLAGVNEQFFGPGTRLTVL.